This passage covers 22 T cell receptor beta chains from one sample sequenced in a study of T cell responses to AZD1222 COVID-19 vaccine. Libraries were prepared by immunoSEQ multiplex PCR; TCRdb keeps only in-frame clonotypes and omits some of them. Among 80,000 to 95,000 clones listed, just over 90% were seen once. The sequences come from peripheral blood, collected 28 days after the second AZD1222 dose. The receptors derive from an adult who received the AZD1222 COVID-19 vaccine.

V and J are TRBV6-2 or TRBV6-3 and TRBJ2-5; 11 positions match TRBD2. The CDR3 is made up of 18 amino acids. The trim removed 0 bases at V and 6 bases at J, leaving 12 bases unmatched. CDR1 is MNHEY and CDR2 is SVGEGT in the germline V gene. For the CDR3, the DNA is TGTGCCAGCAGTTACTCCCAAAAACAGACTAGCGGGGCGAAGACCCAGTACTTC. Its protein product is CASSYSQKQTSGAKTQYF.

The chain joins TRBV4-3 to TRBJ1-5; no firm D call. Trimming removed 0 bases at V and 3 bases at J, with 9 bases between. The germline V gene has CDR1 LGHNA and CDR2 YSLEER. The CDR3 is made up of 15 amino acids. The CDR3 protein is CASSQDAQINQPQHF. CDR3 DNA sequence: TGCGCCAGCAGCCAAGATGCGCAGATCAATCAGCCCCAGCATTTT.

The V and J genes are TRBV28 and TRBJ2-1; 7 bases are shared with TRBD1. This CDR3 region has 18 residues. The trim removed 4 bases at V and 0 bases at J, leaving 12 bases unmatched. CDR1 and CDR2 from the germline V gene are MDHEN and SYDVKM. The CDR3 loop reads CASSYRGSTRSSYNEQFF. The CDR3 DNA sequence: TGTGCCAGCAGTTACAGGGGCTCTACCAGGAGCTCCTACAATGAGCAGTTCTTC. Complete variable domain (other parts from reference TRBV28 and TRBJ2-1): DVKVTQSSRYLVKRTGEKVFLECVQDMDHENMFWYRQDPGLGLRLIYFSYDVKMKEKGDIPEGYSVSREKKERFSLILESASTNQTSMYLCASSYRGSTRSSYNEQFFGPGTRLTVL.

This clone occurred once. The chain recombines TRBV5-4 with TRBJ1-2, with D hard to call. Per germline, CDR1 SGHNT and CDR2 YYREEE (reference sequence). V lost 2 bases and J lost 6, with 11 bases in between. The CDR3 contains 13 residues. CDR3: CASSFNLRDGYTF. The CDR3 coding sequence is TGTGCCAGCAGCTTCAACCTTCGGGATGGCTACACCTTC. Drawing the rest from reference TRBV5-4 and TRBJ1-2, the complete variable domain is ETGVTQSPTHLIKTRGQQVTLRCSSQSGHNTVSWYQQALGQGPQFIFQYYREEENGRGNFPPRFSGLQFPNYSSELNVNALELDDSALYLCASSFNLRDGYTFGSGTRLTVV.

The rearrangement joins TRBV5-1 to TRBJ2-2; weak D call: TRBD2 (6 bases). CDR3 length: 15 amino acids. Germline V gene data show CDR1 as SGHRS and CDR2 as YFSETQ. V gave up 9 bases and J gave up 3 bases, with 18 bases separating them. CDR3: CATRLGGGDTGELFF. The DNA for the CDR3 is TGCGCCACCCGGCTTGGGGGAGGTGACACCGGGGAGCTGTTTTTT. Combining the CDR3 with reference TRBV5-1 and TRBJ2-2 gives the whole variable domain KAGVTQTPRYLIKTRGQQVTLSCSPISGHRSVSWYQQTPGQGLQFLFEYFSETQRNKGNFPGRFSGRQFSNSRSEMNVSTLELGDSALYLCATRLGGGDTGELFFGEGSRLTVL.

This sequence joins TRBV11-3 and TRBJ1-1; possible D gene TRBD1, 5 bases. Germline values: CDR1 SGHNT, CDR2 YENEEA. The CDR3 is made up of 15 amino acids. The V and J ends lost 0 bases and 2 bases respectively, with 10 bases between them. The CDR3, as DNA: TGTGCCAGCAGCTTAGATGGGGGGACCAACACTGAAGCTTTCTTT. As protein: CASSLDGGTNTEAFF.

Written as DNA, the CDR3 is TGTGCCAGCAGTTTAACATACAGGGACACTGAAGCTTTCTTT. Protein sequence: CASSLTYRDTEAFF. The chain is built from TRBV27 and TRBJ1-1; maybe TRBD1 (6 bases). The CDR3 extends over 14 amino acids. CDR1 MNHEY and CDR2 SMNVEV come from the germline V gene (reference sequence). V dropped 2 bases and J dropped 3 bases, with 10 bases sitting between them.

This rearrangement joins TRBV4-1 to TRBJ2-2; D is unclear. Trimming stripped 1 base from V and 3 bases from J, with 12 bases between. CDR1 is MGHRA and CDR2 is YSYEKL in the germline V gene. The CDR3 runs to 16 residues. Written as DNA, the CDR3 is TGCGCCAGCAGCCAAGTAGGGTTAAGGGACACCGGGGAGCTGTTTTTT. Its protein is CASSQVGLRDTGELFF.

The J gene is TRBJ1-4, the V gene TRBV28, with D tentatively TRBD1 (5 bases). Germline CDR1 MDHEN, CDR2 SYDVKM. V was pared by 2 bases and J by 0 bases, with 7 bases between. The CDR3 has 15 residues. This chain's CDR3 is CASSLGDATNEKLFF. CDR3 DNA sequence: TGTGCCAGCAGTTTAGGGGACGCAACTAATGAAAAACTGTTTTTT.

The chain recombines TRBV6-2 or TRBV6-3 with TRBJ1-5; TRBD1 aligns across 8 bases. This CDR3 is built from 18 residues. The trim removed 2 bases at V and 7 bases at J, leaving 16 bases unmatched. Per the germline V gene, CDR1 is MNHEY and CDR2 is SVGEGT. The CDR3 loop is CASSYRGPQGDENQPQHF. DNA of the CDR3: TGTGCCAGCAGTTACAGAGGACCACAGGGGGACGAAAACCAGCCCCAGCATTTT.

CDR3 nucleotide sequence: TGTGCCTGGAGTTACCCCGGGCGGACAGGGGCCGTCTTTACTGGAAACACCATATATTTT. Amino acid sequence: CAWSYPGRTGAVFTGNTIYF. This chain links TRBV30 with TRBJ1-3; 9 bases align to TRBD1. The CDR3 length is 20 residues. Germline CDR1 GTSNPN, CDR2 SVGIG (reference sequence). V lost 2 bases and J lost 2; bases outside the gene matches: 19.

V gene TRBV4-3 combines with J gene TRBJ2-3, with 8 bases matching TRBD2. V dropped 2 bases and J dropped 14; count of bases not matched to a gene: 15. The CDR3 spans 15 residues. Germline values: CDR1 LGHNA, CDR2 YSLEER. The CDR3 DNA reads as TGCGCCAGCAGCCAACGGTGGGGAGCGGGGGACCCACCGTATTTT. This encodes CASSQRWGAGDPPYF.

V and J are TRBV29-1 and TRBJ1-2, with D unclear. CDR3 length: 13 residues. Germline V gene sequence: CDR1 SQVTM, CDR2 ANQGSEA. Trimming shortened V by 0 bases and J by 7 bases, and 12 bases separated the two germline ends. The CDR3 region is CSVEESAGSGYTF. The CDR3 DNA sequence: TGCAGCGTTGAAGAATCCGCCGGCAGTGGCTACACCTTC.

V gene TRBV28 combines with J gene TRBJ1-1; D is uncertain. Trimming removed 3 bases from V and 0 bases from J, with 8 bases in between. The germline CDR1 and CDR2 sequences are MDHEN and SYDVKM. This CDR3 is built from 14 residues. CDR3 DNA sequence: TGTGCCAGCAGTTTCGGTTGGATGAACACTGAAGCTTTCTTT. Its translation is CASSFGWMNTEAFF.

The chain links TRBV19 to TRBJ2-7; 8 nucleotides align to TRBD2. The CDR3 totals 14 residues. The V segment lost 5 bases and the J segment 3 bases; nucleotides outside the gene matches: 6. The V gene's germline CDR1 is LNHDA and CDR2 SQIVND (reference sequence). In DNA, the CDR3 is TGTGCCAGTAGTCGTCCCGGGACTAGCTACGAGCAGTACTTC. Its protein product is CASSRPGTSYEQYF.

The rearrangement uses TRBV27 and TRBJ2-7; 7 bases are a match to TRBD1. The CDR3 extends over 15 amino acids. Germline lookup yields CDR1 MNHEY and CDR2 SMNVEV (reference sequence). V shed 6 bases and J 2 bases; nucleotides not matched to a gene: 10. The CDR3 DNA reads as TGTGCCAGCAGACAAACCCGGGACAGTCCCTACGAGCAGTACTTC. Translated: CASRQTRDSPYEQYF.

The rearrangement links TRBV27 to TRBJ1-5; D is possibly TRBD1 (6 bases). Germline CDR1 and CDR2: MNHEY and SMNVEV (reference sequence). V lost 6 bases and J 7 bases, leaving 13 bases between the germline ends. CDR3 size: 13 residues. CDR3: CASSPGGTQPQHF. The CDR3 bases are TGTGCCAGCAGCCCGGGGGGCACCCAGCCCCAGCATTTT.

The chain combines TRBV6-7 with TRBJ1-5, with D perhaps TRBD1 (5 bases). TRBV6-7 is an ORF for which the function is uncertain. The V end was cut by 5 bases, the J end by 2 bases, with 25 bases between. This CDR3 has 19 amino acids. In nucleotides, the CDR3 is TGTGCCAGCAGTCACCACCGTCGGGACGCCCGTCCCGGCAATCAGCCCCAGCATTTT. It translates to CASSHHRRDARPGNQPQHF.

CDR3 amino acids: CASSSRLAGGTDTQYF. The CDR3 nucleotides read TGTGCCAGCAGCTCCCGACTAGCGGGGGGGACAGATACGCAGTATTTT. The chain couples TRBV5-4 to TRBJ2-3, with 14 bases that match TRBD2. This CDR3 has 16 residues. The V gene's germline CDR1 is SGHNT and CDR2 YYREEE (reference sequence). Trimming cost V 3 bases and J 3 bases; bases outside gene matches: 3.

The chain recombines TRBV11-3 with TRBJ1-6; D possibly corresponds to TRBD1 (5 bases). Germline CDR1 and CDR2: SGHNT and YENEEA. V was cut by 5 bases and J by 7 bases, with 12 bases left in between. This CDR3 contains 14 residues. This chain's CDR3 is CASSPGGTNSPLHF. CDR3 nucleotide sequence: TGTGCCAGCAGCCCAGGAGGGACCAATTCACCCCTCCACTTT. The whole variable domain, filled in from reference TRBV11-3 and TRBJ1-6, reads EAGVVQSPRYKIIEKKQPVAFWCNPISGHNTLYWYLQNLGQGPELLIRYENEEAVDDSQLPKDRFSAERLKGVDSTLKIQPAELGDSAVYLCASSPGGTNSPLHFGNGTRLTVT.

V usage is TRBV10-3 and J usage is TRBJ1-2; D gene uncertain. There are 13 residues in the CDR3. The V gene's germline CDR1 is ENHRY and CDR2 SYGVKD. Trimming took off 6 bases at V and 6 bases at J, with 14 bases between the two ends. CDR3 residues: CAIRADSGDGYTF. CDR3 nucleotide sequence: TGTGCCATCAGGGCGGACTCTGGAGATGGCTACACCTTC.

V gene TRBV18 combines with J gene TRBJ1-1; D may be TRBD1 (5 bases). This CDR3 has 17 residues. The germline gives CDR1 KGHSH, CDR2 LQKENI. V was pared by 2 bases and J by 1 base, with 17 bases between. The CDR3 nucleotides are TGTGCCAGCTCACCAAGTCCCGCAAGAGGGGCGAACACTGAAGCTTTCTTT. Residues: CASSPSPARGANTEAFF.